The clone carrying this T cell receptor beta chain turned up a few times. As yet, its antigen is unknown. CDR3 length: 14 amino acids. J gave up 5 bases and V 6 bases, and 7 bases lay outside the gene matches. Germline loops: CDR1 MNHEY, CDR2 SVGAGI. The data were taken from a study of post-analysis software for immune sequencing data. General observations from the study: The five TRBV segments detected at higher frequency in patients than in controls included TRBV5-6, TRBV5-1 and TRBV20-1.

Unique molecular identifiers tagged the TCR beta cDNA libraries. TCRdb processed the PCR reads anew with MiXCR; each CDR3 protein has one entry. This table holds fewer than 900,000 distinct CDR3 sequences, about 45% found once. The chain is built from TRBV6-5 and TRBJ2-7; 10 bases map to TRBD2. Sequenced sample: blood. The sequence was obtained from a girl aged 5-17 years with multiple sclerosis. DNA of the CDR3: TGTGCCAGCAGGCTAGCGGGAGTTCAGGACGAGCAGTACTTC. Protein product: CASRLAGVQDEQYF.